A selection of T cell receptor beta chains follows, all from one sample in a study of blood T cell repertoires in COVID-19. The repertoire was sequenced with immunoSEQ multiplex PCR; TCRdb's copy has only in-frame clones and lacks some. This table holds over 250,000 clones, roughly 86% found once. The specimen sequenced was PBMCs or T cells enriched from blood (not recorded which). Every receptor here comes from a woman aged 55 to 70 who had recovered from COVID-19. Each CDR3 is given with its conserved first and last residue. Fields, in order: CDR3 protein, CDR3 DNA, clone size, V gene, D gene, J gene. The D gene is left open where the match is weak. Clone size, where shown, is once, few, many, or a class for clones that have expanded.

cdr3_aa: CASSQEQGLSSPLHF; cdr3_nt: TGTGCCAGCAGCCAAGAGCAGGGTCTTAGTTCACCCCTCCACTTT; clone_size: NA; v_call: TRBV3-1/TRBV3-2; d_call: NA; j_call: TRBJ1-6
cdr3_aa: CASRPLTGQGASRYEQYF; cdr3_nt: TGCGCCAGCAGGCCCCTGACCGGACAGGGTGCGTCCCGCTACGAGCAGTACTTC; clone_size: NA; v_call: TRBV5-1; d_call: TRBD1; j_call: TRBJ2-7
cdr3_aa: CASSPRGHATNEKLFF; cdr3_nt: TGCGCCAGCAGCCCCCGTGGGCATGCAACTAATGAAAAACTGTTTTTT; clone_size: NA; v_call: TRBV5-1; d_call: NA; j_call: TRBJ1-4
cdr3_aa: CASSMAGSPLHF; cdr3_nt: TGTGCCAGTAGTATGGCGGGGTCACCCCTCCACTTT; clone_size: NA; v_call: TRBV19; d_call: NA; j_call: TRBJ1-6
cdr3_aa: CASGLSGTGVSGELFF; cdr3_nt: TGTGCTAGTGGTTTATCCGGGACAGGGGTCTCCGGGGAGCTGTTTTTT; clone_size: NA; v_call: TRBV12-5; d_call: TRBD1; j_call: TRBJ2-2
cdr3_aa: CASSFTTTSYNEQFF; cdr3_nt: TGCGCCAGCAGCTTCACGACTACTTCCTACAATGAGCAGTTCTTC; clone_size: NA; v_call: TRBV5-1; d_call: NA; j_call: TRBJ2-1
cdr3_aa: CASSFERQAVSEQYF; cdr3_nt: TGCGCCAGCAGCTTCGAGAGACAGGCGGTGAGCGAGCAGTACTTC; clone_size: NA; v_call: TRBV5-1; d_call: NA; j_call: TRBJ2-7
cdr3_aa: CASSQPGQGEPLHF; cdr3_nt: TGTGCCAGCAGCCAACCTGGACAGGGGGAACCCCTCCACTTT; clone_size: NA; v_call: TRBV3-1/TRBV3-2; d_call: TRBD1; j_call: TRBJ1-6
cdr3_aa: CALEWAGGTNTEAFF; cdr3_nt: TGTGCACTGGAGTGGGCAGGAGGAACCAACACTGAAGCTTTCTTT; clone_size: NA; v_call: TRBV30; d_call: NA; j_call: TRBJ1-1
cdr3_aa: CASSLDEEPDSPLHF; cdr3_nt: TGTGCCAGCAGCTTAGACGAGGAACCTGATTCACCCCTCCACTTT; clone_size: once; v_call: TRBV7-3; d_call: NA; j_call: TRBJ1-6
cdr3_aa: CSVGSGGGTEAFF; cdr3_nt: TGCAGCGTTGGGTCGGGGGGCGGGACTGAAGCTTTCTTT; clone_size: NA; v_call: TRBV29-1; d_call: NA; j_call: TRBJ1-1
cdr3_aa: CASSLIRGPGTQYF; cdr3_nt: TGTGCCAGCAGCTTAATCAGAGGGCCCGGTACGCAGTATTTT; clone_size: NA; v_call: TRBV11-2; d_call: NA; j_call: TRBJ2-3
cdr3_aa: CATSSGASTNEKLFF; cdr3_nt: TGTGCCACCAGCTCCGGTGCATCAACTAATGAAAAACTGTTTTTT; clone_size: NA; v_call: TRBV15; d_call: NA; j_call: TRBJ1-4
cdr3_aa: CASSIPSGGHNEQFF; cdr3_nt: TGTGCCAGTAGTATTCCCAGCGGGGGACACAATGAGCAGTTCTTC; clone_size: NA; v_call: TRBV19; d_call: TRBD2; j_call: TRBJ2-1
cdr3_aa: CASSLDSQGTGGYTF; cdr3_nt: TGTGCCAGCAGCTTAGATAGCCAGGGGACAGGTGGCTACACCTTC; clone_size: NA; v_call: TRBV7-6; d_call: TRBD1; j_call: TRBJ1-2
cdr3_aa: CASSLLNLLDGYTF; cdr3_nt: TGTGCCAGCAGCCTACTAAACCTATTAGATGGCTACACCTTC; clone_size: NA; v_call: TRBV14; d_call: NA; j_call: TRBJ1-2
cdr3_aa: CASSTSGVGTDTQYF; cdr3_nt: TGCGCCAGCAGCACCTCAGGGGTTGGAACAGATACGCAGTATTTT; clone_size: NA; v_call: TRBV5-1; d_call: NA; j_call: TRBJ2-3
cdr3_aa: CASLGPFYEQYF; cdr3_nt: TGTGCCAGCTTGGGCCCATTCTACGAGCAGTACTTC; clone_size: few; v_call: TRBV2; d_call: NA; j_call: TRBJ2-7
cdr3_aa: CASSSPGAGGEQYF; cdr3_nt: TGTGCCAGCAGTTCCCCCGGGGCAGGGGGCGAGCAGTACTTC; clone_size: NA; v_call: TRBV28; d_call: TRBD1; j_call: TRBJ2-7
cdr3_aa: CASSFSQGGEKLFF; cdr3_nt: TGTGCCAGCAGTTTCTCCCAGGGTGGTGAAAAACTGTTTTTT; clone_size: NA; v_call: TRBV27; d_call: NA; j_call: TRBJ1-4
cdr3_aa: CASSLWSRTDGYTF; cdr3_nt: TGTGCCAGCAGCTTGTGGTCCCGGACTGATGGCTACACCTTC; clone_size: NA; v_call: TRBV7-9; d_call: NA; j_call: TRBJ1-2
cdr3_aa: CASFIAPQHF; cdr3_nt: TGTGCCTCCTTCATAGCGCCCCAGCATTTT; clone_size: few; v_call: TRBV30; d_call: NA; j_call: TRBJ1-5
cdr3_aa: CASRGGVYNSPLHF; cdr3_nt: TGTGCCAGCAGAGGGGGGGTTTATAATTCACCCCTCCACTTT; clone_size: NA; v_call: TRBV27; d_call: NA; j_call: TRBJ1-6
cdr3_aa: CASSPSRDRVRNF; cdr3_nt: TGTGCCAGCAGTCCCTCCAGGGACAGGGTGAGGAATTTT; clone_size: NA; v_call: TRBV27; d_call: TRBD1; j_call: TRBJ1-5
cdr3_aa: CASSEIAGGFEQYF; cdr3_nt: TGCGCCAGCAGCGAGATAGCGGGAGGGTTTGAGCAGTACTTC; clone_size: NA; v_call: TRBV5-1; d_call: TRBD2; j_call: TRBJ2-7
cdr3_aa: CASSHIQDRVNSPLHF; cdr3_nt: TGCGCCAGCAGCCACATCCAGGACAGGGTCAATTCACCCCTCCACTTT; clone_size: NA; v_call: TRBV4-1; d_call: TRBD1; j_call: TRBJ1-6
cdr3_aa: CASRPGQGYSNTEAFF; cdr3_nt: TGTGCCAGCAGGCCGGGACAGGGTTATTCGAACACTGAAGCTTTCTTT; clone_size: once; v_call: TRBV2; d_call: TRBD1; j_call: TRBJ1-1
cdr3_aa: CASSVAAYEQYF; cdr3_nt: TGTGCCAGCAGTGTTGCAGCCTACGAGCAGTACTTC; clone_size: NA; v_call: TRBV2; d_call: NA; j_call: TRBJ2-7